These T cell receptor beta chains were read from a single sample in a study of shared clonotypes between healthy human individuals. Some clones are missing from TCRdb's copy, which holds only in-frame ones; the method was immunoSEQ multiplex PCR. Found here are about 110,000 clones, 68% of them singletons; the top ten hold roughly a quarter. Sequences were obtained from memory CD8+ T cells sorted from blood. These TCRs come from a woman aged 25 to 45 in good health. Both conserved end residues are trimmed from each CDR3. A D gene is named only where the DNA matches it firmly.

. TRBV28 ASLDNFGGPSTDTQY
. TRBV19 ASSILGGANVLT
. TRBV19 ASSQQRVYGYT
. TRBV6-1 ASSEYRTDQNYGYT
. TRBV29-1 SADTGYGNTIY
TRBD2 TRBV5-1 ASSWRTSSGKRRETQY
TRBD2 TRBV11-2 ASSLGLAGGSNTGELF
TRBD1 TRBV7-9 ASSPGTGRADEQF
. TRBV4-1 ASSQGKGNNQPQH
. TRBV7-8 ASSLALTGITDISYSNQPQH
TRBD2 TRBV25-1 ASSEELAGGGHNEQF
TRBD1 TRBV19 ASSGGQGDGGGQPQH
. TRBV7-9 ASSGETASYYGYT
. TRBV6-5 ASSYSYSDNYEQY
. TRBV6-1 ASSEYRQDTGRQPQH
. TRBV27 ASRDTGAAQETQY
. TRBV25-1 ASSEYGPNQPQH
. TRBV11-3 ASSSRDGISEQY
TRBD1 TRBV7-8 ASSLGGQGEALYGYT
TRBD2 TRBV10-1 ASSEGTSDPIVPNEQF
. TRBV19 ASSIRQIGEQY
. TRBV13 ASSFMQGSYEQY
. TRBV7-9 ASSLVMDTEAF
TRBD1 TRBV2 ASSLAGGGEKLF
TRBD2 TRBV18 ASSPREEGAEQY
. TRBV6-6 ASSFGYEQY
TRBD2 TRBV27 ASSSGLAGALGTQY
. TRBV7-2 ASSPGLYKSELF
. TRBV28 ASSLDGPAYEQY
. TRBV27 ASSFSGSPPQPQH